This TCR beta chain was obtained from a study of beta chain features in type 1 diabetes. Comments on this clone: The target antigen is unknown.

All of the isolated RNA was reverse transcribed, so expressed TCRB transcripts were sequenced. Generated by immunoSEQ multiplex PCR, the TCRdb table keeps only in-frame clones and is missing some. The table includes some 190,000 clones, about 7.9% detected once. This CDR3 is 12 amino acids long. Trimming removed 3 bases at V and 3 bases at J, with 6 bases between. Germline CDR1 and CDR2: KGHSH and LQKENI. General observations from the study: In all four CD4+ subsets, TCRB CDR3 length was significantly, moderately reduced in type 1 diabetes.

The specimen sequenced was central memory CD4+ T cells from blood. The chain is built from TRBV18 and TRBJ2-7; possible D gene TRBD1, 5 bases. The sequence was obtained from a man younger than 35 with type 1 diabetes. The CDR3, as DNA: TGTGCCAGCTCACCCGACAGCTACGAGCAGTACTTC. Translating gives CASSPDSYEQYF.